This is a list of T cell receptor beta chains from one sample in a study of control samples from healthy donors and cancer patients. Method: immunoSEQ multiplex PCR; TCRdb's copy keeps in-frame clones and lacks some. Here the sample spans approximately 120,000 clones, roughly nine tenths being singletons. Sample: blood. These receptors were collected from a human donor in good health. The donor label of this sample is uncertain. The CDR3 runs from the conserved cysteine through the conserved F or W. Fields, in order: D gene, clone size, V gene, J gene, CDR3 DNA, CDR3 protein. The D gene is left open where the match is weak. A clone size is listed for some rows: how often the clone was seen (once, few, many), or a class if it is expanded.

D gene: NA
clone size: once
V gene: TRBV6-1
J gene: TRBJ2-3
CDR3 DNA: TGTGCCAGCAGTGACCCACCCGGGACACCTGGTGCAGATACGCAGTATTTT
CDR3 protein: CASSDPPGTPGADTQYF

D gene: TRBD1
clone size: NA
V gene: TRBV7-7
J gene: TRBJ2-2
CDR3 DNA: TGTGCCAGCAGCTCGGGACAGGCGAACACCGGGGAGCTGTTTTTT
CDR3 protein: CASSSGQANTGELFF

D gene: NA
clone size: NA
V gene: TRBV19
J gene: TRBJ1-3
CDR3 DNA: TGTGCCAGTAGTCCGGGACCCTCTGGAAACACCATATATTTT
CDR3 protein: CASSPGPSGNTIYF

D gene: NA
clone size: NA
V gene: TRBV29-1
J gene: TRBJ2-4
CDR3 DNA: TGCAGCGTTGAAACCGACAGTCACTACATTCAGTACTTC
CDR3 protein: CSVETDSHYIQYF

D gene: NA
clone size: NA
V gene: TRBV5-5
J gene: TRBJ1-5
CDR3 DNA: TGTGCCAGCAGCTTGGAAAGGGGGAATCAGCCCCAGCATTTT
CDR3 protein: CASSLERGNQPQHF

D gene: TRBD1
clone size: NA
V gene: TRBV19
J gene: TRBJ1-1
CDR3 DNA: TGTGCCAGTGGTGGGACAGGGACCTCCGTGAACACTGAAGCTTTCTTT
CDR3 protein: CASGGTGTSVNTEAFF

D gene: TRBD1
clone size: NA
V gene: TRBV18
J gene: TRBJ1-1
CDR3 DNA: TGTGCCAGCTCACCTGTGACAGGGACCACTGAAGCTTTCTTT
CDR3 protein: CASSPVTGTTEAFF

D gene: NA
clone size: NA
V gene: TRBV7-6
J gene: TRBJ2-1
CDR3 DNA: TGTGCCAGCAGCTTAAGTGGGGGGGCCCCCCCCTACAATGAGCAGTTCTTC
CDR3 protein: CASSLSGGAPPYNEQFF

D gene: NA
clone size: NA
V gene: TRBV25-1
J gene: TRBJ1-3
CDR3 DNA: TGTGCCAGCAGTGACCGACAACGGGGGGCTGGAAACACCATATATTTT
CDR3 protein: CASSDRQRGAGNTIYF

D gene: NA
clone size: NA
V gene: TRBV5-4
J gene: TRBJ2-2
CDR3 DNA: TGTGCCAGCAGCTTTGAGGGGCTTAACACCGGGGAGCTGTTTTTT
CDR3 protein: CASSFEGLNTGELFF

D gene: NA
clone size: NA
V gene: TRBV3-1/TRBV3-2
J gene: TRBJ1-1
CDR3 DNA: TGTGCCAGCAGCCAAAATAGGGGGGGAAGCACTGAAGCTTTCTTT
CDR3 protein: CASSQNRGGSTEAFF

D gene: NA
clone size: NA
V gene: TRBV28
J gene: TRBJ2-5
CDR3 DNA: TGTGCCACCGTTACTCGCTTACAAGAGACCCAGTACTTC
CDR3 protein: CATVTRLQETQYF

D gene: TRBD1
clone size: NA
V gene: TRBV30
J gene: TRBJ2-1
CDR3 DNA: TGTGCCTGGAGTGTAACCCAGGGGGTGAACAATGAGCAGTTCTTC
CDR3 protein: CAWSVTQGVNNEQFF

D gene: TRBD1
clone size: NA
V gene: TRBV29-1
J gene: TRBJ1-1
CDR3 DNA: TGCAGCGTTACCCAGGGGGCAACTGAAGCTTTCTTT
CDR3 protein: CSVTQGATEAFF

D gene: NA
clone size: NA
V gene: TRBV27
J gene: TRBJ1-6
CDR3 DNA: TGTGCCAGCAGTCCCTTCCGGGGGCGTGTGACGCGACCCCTCCACTTT
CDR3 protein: CASSPFRGRVTRPLHF

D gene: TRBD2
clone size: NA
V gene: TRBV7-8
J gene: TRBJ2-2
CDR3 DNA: TGTGCCAGCAGCCGGACTAGCCCCGGGGAGCTGTTTTTT
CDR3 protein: CASSRTSPGELFF

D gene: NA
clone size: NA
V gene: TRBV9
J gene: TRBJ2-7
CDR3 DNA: TGTGCCAGCAGCGTAGGTGGAGGGGCCTACGAGCAGTACTTC
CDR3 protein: CASSVGGGAYEQYF

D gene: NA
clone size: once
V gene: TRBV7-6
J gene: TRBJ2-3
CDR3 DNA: TGTGCCAGCAGCTTAGGGACGAGCCGGAGCACAGATACGCAGTATTTT
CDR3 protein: CASSLGTSRSTDTQYF

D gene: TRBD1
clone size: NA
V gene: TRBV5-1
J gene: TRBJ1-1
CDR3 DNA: TGCGCCAGCAGCTTGAGATGGGACAGGGCCTCCTTGAACACTGAAGCTTTCTTT
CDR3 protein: CASSLRWDRASLNTEAFF

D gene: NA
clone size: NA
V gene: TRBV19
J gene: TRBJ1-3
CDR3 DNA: TGTGCCAGTTCCCATGGCCTGCAGCACTCTGGAAACACCATATATTTT
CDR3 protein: CASSHGLQHSGNTIYF

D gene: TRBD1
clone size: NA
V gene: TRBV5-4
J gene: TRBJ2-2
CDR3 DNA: TGTGCCAGCAGCCCAAAGGACAGGGTCGGGGCCGGGGAGCTGTTTTTT
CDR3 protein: CASSPKDRVGAGELFF

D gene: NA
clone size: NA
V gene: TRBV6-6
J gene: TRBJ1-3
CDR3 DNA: TGTGCCAGCAGTTACTCGGCTGAAGGGGGAAACACCATATATTTT
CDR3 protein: CASSYSAEGGNTIYF

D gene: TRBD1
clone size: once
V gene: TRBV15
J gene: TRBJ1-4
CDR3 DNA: TGTGCCACCAGCAGACCAACAGGGGGTATAACTAATGAAAAACTGTTTTTT
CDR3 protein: CATSRPTGGITNEKLFF

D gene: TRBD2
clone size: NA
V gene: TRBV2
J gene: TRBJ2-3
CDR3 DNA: TGTGCCAGCCTCTCTAGCGGAGTCACAGATACGCAGTATTTT
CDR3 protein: CASLSSGVTDTQYF

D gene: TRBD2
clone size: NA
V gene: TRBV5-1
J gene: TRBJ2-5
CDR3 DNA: TGCGCCAGCAGCTTGGTGACTAGCGGGGGAAACCCGTACCAAGAGACCCAGTACTTC
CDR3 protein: CASSLVTSGGNPYQETQYF

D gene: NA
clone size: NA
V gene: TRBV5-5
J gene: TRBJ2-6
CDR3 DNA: TGTGCCAGCAGCTACCTGATGGCCGGGGCCAACGTCCCGACTTTC
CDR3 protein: CASSYLMAGANVPTF

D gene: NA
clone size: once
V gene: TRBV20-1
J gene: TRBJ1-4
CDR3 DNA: TGCAGTGCTAGTTCTCCGGGGACGGGGACAACTAATGAAAAACTGTTTTTT
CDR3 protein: CSASSPGTGTTNEKLFF

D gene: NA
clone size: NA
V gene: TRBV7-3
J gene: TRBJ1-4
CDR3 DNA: TGTGCCAGCAGCTTAACGCCCCCTCGGAAACTGTTTTTT
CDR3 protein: CASSLTPPRKLFF

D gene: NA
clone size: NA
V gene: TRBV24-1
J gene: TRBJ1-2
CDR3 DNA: TGTGCCACCAGTGACTCCGGGACCCGAACCTGGGACGGCTACACCTTC
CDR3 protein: CATSDSGTRTWDGYTF

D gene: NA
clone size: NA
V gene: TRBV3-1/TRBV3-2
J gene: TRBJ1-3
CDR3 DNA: TGTGCCAGCAGCCAAGATCATTGGGAGAGACCCTCTGGAAACACCATATATTTT
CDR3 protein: CASSQDHWERPSGNTIYF

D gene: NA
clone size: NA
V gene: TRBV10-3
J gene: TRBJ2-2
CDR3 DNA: TGTGCCATCAGCGGGGAATCACCCGGGGAGCTGTTTTTT
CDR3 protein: CAISGESPGELFF

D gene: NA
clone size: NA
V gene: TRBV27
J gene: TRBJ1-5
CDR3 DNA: TGTGCCAGCCGCTCTGAGGGACACTGGAGCAATCAGCCCCAGCATTTT
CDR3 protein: CASRSEGHWSNQPQHF

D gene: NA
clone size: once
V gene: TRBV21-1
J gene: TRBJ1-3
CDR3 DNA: TGTGCCAGCAGCAACACCCGACGGGACAGTACTTTTGGAAACACCATATATTTT
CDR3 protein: CASSNTRRDSTFGNTIYF

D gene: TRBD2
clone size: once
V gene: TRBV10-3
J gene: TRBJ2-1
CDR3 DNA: TGTGCCATCAGCACCCTAGGGGCGGGGGGGACGATATCCTTAGTGGATGAGCAGTTCTTC
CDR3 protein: CAISTLGAGGTISLVDEQFF

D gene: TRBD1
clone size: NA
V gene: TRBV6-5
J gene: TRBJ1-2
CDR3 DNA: TGTGCCAGCAGAGAGGACAGGGGAACTGGCTACACCTTC
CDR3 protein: CASREDRGTGYTF

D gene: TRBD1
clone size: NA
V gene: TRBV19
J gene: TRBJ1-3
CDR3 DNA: TGTGCCAGTAGTTGGACAGGGGCGACTGGAAACACCATATATTTT
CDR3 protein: CASSWTGATGNTIYF

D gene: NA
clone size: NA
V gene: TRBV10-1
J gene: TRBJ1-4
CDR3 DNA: TGCGCCAGCAGCCCAGCTTTTAATGAAAAACTGTTTTTT
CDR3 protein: CASSPAFNEKLFF

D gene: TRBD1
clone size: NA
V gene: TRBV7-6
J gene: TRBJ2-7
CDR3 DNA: TGTGCCAGCAGCCTCTATATAGCAATCCGGGACAGGACCTACGAGCAGTACTTC
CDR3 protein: CASSLYIAIRDRTYEQYF

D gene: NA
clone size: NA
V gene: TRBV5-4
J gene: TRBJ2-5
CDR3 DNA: TGTGCCAGCCACAATGCGTTAGGAGAGACCCAGTACTTC
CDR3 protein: CASHNALGETQYF

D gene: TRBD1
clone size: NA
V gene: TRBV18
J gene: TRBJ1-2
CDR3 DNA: TGTGCCAGCTCACCGCCAGGGGGAGAACGCTATGGCTACACCTTC
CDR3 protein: CASSPPGGERYGYTF

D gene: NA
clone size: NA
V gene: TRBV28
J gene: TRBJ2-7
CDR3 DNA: TGTGCCAGCACTGGGCAGGGGGGAAACGAGGGGTACTTC
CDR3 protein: CASTGQGGNEGYF

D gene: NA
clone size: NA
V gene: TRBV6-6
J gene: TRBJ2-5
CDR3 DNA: TGTGCCAGCAGTTTGGGCCGGGAAGAGACCCAGTACTTC
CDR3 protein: CASSLGREETQYF

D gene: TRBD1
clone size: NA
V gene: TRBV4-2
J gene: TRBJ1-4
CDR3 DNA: TGTGCCAGCAGCCTTGGGGACAGGGATGAAAAACTGTTTTTT
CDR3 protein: CASSLGDRDEKLFF

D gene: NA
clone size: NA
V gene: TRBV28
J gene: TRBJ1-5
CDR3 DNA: TGTGCCAGCAGTTTAGAGGTACATCAGCCCCAGCATTTT
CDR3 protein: CASSLEVHQPQHF

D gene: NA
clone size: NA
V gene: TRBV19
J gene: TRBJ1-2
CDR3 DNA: TGTGCCAGTAGTATTTCCTGGGGCAGGACAGTGGATGGCTACACCTTC
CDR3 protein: CASSISWGRTVDGYTF

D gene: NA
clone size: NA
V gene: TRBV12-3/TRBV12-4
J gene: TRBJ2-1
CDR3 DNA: TGTGCCAGCAGTTTACCCGTCGGTGAGCAGTTCTTC
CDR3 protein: CASSLPVGEQFF

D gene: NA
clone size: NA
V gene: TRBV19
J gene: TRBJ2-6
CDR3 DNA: TGTGCCACCCTGCTTAGACAGGGACTACGATCTGGGGCCAACGTCCTGACTTTC
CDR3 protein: CATLLRQGLRSGANVLTF

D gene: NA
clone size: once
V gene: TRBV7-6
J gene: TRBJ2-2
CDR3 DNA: TGTGCCAGCAGCTTAACCTACGGAGTAACCGGGGAGCTGTTTTTT
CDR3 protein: CASSLTYGVTGELFF

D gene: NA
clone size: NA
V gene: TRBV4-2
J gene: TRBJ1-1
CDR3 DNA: TGTGCCAGCAGCCAAACGCGGAGCGCTGAAGCTTTCTTT
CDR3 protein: CASSQTRSAEAFF

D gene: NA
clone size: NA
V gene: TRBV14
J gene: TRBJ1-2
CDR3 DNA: TGTGCCAGCAGCCAAGATTCCCGGCTCTATGGCTACACCTTC
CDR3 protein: CASSQDSRLYGYTF

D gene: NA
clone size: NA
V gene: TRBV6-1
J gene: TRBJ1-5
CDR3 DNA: TGTGCCAGCAGTGAAGGGGGGATAGCCAATCAGCCCCAGCATTTT
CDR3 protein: CASSEGGIANQPQHF

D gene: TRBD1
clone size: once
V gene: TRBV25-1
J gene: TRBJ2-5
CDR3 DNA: TGTGCCAGCAGTGCCAACTGGACAGGTAACCCGAAAGAGACCCAGTACTTC
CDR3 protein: CASSANWTGNPKETQYF

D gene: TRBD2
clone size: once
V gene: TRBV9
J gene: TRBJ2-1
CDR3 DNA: TGTGCCAGCAGCGTCACTAGCGGGGCCAATGAGCAGTTCTTC
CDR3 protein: CASSVTSGANEQFF